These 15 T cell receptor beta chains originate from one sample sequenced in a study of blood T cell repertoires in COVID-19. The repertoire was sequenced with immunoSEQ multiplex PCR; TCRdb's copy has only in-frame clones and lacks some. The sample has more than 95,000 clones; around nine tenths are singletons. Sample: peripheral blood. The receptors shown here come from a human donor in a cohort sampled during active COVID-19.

DNA for the CDR3: TGCAGCGTTGAAGGGACAGCCTACGAGCAGTACTTC. Residues: CSVEGTAYEQYF. The V and J genes are TRBV29-1 and TRBJ2-7, with a possible D match to TRBD1 (6 bases). The V and J ends lost 1 base and 2 bases respectively, with 6 bases between them. The CDR3 covers 12 residues. The germline gives CDR1 SQVTM, CDR2 ANQGSEA.

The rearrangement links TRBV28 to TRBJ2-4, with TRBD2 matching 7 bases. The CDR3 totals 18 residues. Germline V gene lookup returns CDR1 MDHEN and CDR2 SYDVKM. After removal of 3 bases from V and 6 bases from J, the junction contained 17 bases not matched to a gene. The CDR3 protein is CASSFMGGQAKGTNIQYF. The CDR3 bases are TGTGCCAGCAGTTTCATGGGAGGGCAGGCTAAAGGGACAAACATTCAGTACTTC. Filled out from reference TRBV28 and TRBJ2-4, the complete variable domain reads DVKVTQSSRYLVKRTGEKVFLECVQDMDHENMFWYRQDPGLGLRLIYFSYDVKMKEKGDIPEGYSVSREKKERFSLILESASTNQTSMYLCASSFMGGQAKGTNIQYFGAGTRLSVL.

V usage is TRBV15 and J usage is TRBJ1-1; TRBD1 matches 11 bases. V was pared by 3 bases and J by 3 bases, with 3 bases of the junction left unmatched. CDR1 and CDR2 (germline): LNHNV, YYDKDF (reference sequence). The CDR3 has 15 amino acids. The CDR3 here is CATSRRTGGDTEAFF. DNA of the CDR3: TGTGCCACCAGCAGGCGGACAGGGGGCGACACTGAAGCTTTCTTT.

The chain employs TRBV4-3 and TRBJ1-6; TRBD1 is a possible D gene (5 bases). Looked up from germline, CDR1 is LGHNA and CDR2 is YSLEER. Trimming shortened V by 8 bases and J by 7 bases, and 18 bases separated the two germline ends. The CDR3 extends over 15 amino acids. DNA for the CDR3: TGCGCCAGCGGGGGGGAAATAGCGGGAAATTCACCCCTCCACTTT. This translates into CASGGEIAGNSPLHF.

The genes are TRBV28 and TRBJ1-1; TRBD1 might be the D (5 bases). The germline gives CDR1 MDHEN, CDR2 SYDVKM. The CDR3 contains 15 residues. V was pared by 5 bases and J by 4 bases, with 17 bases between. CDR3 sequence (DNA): TGTGCCAGCAGTGCGTCAGGGTTTTGGTCCACTGAAGCTTTCTTT. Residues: CASSASGFWSTEAFF.

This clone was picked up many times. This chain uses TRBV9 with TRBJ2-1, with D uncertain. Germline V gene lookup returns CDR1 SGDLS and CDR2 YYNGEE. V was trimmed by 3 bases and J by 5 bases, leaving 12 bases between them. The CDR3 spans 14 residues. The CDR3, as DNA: TGTGCCAGCAGCGGTCCCCGATTAGACAATGAGCAGTTCTTC. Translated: CASSGPRLDNEQFF.

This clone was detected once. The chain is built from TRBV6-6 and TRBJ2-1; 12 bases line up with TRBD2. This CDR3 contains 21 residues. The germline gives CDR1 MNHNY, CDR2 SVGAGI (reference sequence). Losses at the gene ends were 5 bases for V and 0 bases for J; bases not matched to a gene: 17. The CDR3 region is CASSHGLGLAGSNSSYNEQFF. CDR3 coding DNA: TGTGCCAGCAGTCACGGGCTGGGACTAGCGGGCTCAAATAGCTCCTACAATGAGCAGTTCTTC.

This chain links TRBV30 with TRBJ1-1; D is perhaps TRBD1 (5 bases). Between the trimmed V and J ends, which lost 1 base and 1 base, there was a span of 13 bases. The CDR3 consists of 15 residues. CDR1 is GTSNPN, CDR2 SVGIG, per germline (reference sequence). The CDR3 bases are TGTGCCTGGAGTGCGCAGGGAACCCCGAACACTGAAGCTTTCTTT. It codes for CAWSAQGTPNTEAFF.

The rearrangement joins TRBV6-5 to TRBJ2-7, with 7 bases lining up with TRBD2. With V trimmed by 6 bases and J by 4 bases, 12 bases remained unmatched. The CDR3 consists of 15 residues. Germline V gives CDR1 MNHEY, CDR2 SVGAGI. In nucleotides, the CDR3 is TGTGCCAGCAGGGTTTCGTGGGGAGGGGTATACGAGCAGTACTTC. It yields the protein CASRVSWGGVYEQYF.

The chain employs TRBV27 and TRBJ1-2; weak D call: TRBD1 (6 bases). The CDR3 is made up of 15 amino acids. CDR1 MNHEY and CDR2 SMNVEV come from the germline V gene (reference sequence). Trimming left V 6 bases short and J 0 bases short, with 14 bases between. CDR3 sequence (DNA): TGTGCCAGCAGGGTTTCGACAGGATCTAACTATGGCTACACCTTC. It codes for CASRVSTGSNYGYTF.

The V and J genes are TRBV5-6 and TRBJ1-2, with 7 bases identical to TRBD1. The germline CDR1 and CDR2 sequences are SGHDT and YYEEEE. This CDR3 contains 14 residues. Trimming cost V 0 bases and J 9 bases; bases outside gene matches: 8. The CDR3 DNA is TGTGCCAGCAGCTTGGGGGGACAGCCCAGGAGCTACACCTTC. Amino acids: CASSLGGQPRSYTF.

CDR3 coding DNA: TGTGCCAGCAGTCCGACAGGGGATCAGCCCCAGCATTTT. Translated: CASSPTGDQPQHF. This chain uses TRBV28 with TRBJ1-5; 8 bases fit TRBD1. V trimming: 5 bases; J trimming: 5 bases; junction bases outside the gene matches: 2. CDR3 length: 13 residues. Per the germline V gene, CDR1 is MDHEN and CDR2 is SYDVKM.

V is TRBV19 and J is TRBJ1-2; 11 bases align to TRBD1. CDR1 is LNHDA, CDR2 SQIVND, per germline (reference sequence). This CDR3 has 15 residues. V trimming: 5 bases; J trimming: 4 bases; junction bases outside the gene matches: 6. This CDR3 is CASSPSGTGGYGYTF. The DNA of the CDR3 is TGTGCCAGTAGTCCCTCTGGGACAGGGGGCTATGGCTACACCTTC.

CDR3 amino acids: CASSLLAAQETQYF. DNA for the CDR3: TGTGCCAGCAGTTTACTAGCGGCCCAAGAGACCCAGTACTTC. This sequence joins TRBV27 and TRBJ2-5; 7 nucleotides agree with TRBD2. The CDR3 covers 14 residues. V was clipped by 2 bases and J by 1 base; unmatched bases: 1. CDR1 and CDR2 from the germline V gene are MNHEY and SMNVEV (reference sequence).

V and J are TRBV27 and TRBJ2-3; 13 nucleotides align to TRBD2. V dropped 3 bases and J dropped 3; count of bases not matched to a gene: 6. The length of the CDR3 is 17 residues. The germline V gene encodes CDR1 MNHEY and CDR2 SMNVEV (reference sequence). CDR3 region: CASSFGLAGVGTDTQYF. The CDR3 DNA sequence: TGTGCCAGCAGTTTTGGACTAGCGGGAGTCGGGACAGATACGCAGTATTTT.